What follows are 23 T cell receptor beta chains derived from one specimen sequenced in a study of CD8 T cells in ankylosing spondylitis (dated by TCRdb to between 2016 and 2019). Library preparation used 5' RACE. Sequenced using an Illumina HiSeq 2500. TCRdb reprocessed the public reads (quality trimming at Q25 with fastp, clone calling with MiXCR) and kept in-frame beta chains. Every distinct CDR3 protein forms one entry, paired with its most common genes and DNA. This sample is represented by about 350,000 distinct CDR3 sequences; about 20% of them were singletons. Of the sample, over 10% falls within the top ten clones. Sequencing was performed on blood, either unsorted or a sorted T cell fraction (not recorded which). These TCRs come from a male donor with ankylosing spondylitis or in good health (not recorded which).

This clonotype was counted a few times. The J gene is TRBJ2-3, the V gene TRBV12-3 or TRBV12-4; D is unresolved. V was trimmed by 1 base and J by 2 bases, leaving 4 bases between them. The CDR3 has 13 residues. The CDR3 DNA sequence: TGTGCCAGCAGTTTAGGCATCACAGATACGCAGTATTTT. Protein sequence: CASSLGITDTQYF.

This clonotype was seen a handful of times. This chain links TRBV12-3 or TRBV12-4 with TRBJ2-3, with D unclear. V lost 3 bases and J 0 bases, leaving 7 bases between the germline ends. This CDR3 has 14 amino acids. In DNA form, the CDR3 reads TGTGCCAGCAGTTTTATCGGGAGCACAGATACGCAGTATTTT. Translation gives CASSFIGSTDTQYF.

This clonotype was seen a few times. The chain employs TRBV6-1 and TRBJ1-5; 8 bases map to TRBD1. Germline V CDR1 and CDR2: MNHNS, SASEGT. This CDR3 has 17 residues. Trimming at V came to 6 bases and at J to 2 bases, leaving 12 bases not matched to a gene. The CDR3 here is CASSLGQGWEGNQPQHF. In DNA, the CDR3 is TGTGCCAGCAGCCTCGGACAGGGCTGGGAGGGCAATCAGCCCCAGCATTTT.

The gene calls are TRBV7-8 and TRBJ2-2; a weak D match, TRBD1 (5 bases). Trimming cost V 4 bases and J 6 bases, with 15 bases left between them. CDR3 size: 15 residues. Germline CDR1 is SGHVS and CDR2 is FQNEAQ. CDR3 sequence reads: CASSSHQGLAGELFF. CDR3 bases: TGTGCCAGCAGCTCCCACCAGGGTTTGGCCGGGGAGCTGTTTTTT.

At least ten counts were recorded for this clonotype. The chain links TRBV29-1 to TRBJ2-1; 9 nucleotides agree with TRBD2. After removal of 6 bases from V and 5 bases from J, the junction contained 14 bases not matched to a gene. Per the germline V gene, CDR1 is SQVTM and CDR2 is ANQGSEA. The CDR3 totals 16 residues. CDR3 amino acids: CSVDGVAGGHDNEQFF. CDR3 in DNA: TGCAGCGTGGATGGCGTGGCGGGGGGGCATGACAATGAGCAGTTCTTC.

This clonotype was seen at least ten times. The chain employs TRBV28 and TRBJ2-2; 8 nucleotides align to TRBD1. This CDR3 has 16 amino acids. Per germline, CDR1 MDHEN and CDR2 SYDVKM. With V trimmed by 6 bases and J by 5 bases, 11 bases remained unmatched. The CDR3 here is CASRWTGNGGTGELFF. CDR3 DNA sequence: TGTGCCAGCAGATGGACAGGGAATGGGGGGACCGGGGAGCTGTTTTTT. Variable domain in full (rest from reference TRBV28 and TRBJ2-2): DVKVTQSSRYLVKRTGEKVFLECVQDMDHENMFWYRQDPGLGLRLIYFSYDVKMKEKGDIPEGYSVSREKKERFSLILESASTNQTSMYLCASRWTGNGGTGELFFGEGSRLTVL.

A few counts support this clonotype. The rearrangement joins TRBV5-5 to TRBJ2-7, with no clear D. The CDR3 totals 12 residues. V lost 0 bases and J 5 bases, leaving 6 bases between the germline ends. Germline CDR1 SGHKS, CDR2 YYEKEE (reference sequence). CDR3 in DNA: TGTGCCAGCAGCTTGGAATTGAACGAGCAGTACTTC. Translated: CASSLELNEQYF.

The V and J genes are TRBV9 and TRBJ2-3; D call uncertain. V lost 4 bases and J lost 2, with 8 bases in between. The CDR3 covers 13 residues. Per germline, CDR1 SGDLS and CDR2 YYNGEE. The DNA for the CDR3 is TGTGCCAGCAGCCAGGCGTACACAGATACGCAGTATTTT. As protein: CASSQAYTDTQYF. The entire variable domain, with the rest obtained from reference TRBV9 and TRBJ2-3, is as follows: DSGVTQTPKHLITATGQRVTLRCSPRSGDLSVYWYQQSLDQGLQFLIQYYNGEERAKGNILERFSAQQFPDLHSELNLSSLELGDSALYFCASSQAYTDTQYFGPGTRLTVL.

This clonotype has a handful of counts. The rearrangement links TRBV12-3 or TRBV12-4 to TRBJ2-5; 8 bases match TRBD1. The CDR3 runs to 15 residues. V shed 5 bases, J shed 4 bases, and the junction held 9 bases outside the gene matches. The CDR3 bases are TGTGCCAGCAGTCCAGCAGGGGGCCCGGGAGAGACCCAGTACTTC. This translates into CASSPAGGPGETQYF.

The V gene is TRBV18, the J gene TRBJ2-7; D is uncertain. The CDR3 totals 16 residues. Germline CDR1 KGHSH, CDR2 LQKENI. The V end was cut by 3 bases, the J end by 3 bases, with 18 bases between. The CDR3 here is CASSPSTGAIFYEQYF. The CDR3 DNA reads TGTGCCAGCTCACCTTCGACGGGTGCCATATTCTACGAGCAGTACTTC.

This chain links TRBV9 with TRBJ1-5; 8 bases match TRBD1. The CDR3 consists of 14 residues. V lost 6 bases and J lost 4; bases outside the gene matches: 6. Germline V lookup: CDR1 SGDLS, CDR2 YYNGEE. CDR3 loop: CASNAGGANQPQHF. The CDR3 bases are TGTGCCAGCAATGCAGGGGGCGCGAATCAGCCCCAGCATTTT.

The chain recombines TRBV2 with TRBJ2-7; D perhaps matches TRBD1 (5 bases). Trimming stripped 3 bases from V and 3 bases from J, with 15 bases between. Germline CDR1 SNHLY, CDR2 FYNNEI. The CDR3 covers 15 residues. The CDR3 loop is CASSDPWAGYYEQYF. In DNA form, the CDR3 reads TGTGCCAGCAGTGACCCCTGGGCAGGGTACTACGAGCAGTACTTC.

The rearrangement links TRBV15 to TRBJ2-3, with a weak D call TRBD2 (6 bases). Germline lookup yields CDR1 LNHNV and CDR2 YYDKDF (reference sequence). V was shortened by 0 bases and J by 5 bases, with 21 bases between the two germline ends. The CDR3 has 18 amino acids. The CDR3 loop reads CATSRDFGGTPGGDTQYF. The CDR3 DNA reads TGTGCCACCAGCAGAGATTTCGGAGGGACCCCGGGCGGAGATACGCAGTATTTT.

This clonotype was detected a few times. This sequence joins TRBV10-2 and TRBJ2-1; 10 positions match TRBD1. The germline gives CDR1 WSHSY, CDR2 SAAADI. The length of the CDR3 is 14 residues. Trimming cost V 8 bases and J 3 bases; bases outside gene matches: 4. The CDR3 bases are TGCGCCAGCGGGACAGGGGCGGTCTACAATGAGCAGTTCTTC. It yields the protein CASGTGAVYNEQFF.

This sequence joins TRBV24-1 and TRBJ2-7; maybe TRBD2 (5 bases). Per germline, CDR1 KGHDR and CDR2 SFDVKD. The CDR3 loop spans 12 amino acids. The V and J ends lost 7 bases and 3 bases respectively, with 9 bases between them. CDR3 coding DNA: TGTGCCACCAGAGGGAGAGGCTACGAGCAGTACTTC. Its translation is CATRGRGYEQYF.

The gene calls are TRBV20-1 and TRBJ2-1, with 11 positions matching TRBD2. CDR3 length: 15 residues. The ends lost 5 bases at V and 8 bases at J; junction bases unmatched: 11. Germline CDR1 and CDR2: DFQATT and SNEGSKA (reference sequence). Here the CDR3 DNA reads TGCAGTGCTTTCACCGGGACTAGCGGATCTCATGAGCAGTTCTTC. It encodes CSAFTGTSGSHEQFF.

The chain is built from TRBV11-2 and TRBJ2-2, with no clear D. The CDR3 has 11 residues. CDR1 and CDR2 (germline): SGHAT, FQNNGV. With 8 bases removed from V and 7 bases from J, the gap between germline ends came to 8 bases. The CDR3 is CASQWIGELFF. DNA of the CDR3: TGTGCCAGCCAATGGATCGGGGAGCTGTTTTTT.

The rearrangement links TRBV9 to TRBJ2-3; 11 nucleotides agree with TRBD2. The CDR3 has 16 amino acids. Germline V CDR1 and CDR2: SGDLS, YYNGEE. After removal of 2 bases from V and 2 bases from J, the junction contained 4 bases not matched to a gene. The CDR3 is CASSVISGGDTDTQYF. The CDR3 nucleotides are TGTGCCAGCAGCGTTATTAGCGGGGGGGACACAGATACGCAGTATTTT. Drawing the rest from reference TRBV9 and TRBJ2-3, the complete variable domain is DSGVTQTPKHLITATGQRVTLRCSPRSGDLSVYWYQQSLDQGLQFLIQYYNGEERAKGNILERFSAQQFPDLHSELNLSSLELGDSALYFCASSVISGGDTDTQYFGPGTRLTVL.

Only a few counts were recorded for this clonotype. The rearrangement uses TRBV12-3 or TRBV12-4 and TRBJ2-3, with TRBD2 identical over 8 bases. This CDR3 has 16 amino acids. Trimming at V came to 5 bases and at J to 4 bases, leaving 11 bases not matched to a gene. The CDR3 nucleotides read TGTGCCAGCAGTCCGGACTTGCGGGGGGCCCCAGATACGCAGTATTTT. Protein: CASSPDLRGAPDTQYF.

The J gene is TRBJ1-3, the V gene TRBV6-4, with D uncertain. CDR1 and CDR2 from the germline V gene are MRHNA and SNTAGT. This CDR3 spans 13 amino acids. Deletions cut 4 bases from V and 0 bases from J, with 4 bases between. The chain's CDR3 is CASSASSGNTIYF. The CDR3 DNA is TGTGCCAGCAGTGCCAGCTCTGGAAACACCATATATTTT.

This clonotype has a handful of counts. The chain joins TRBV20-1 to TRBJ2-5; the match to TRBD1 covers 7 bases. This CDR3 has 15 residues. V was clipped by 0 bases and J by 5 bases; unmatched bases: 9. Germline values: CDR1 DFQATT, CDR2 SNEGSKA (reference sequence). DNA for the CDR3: TGCAGTGCTAGAGATCGGGGCAGGGGGAGCGAGACCCAGTACTTC. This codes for CSARDRGRGSETQYF.

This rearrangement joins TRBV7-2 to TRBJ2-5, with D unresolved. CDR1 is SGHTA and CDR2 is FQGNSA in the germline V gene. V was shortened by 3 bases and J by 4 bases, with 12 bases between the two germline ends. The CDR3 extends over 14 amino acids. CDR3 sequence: CASSFDPLGETQYF. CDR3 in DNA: TGTGCCAGCAGCTTCGACCCGCTAGGAGAGACCCAGTACTTC.

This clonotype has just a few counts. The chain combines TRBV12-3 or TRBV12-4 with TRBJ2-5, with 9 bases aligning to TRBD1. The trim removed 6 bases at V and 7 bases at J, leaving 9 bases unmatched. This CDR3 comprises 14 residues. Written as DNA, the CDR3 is TGTGCCAGCAGATGGGGACAGGGCGAGGTGACCCAGTACTTC. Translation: CASRWGQGEVTQYF.